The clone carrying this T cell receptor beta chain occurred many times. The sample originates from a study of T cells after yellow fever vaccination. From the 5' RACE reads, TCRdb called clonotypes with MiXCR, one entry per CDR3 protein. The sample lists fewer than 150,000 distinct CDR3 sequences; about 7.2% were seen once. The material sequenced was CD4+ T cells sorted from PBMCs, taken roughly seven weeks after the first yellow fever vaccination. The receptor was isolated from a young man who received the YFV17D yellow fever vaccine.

The CDR3 sequence is CASSLGTGPYEQYF. In nucleotides, the CDR3 is TGTGCCAGCAGCTTAGGGACAGGGCCCTACGAGCAGTACTTC. V and J are TRBV7-8 and TRBJ2-7; TRBD1 agrees at 8 bases. CDR1 and CDR2 (germline): SGHVS, FQNEAQ. This CDR3 contains 14 residues. J gave up 2 bases and V 1 base, and 1 base lay outside the gene matches.